These T cell receptor beta chains were read from a single sample in a study of T cell responses to AZD1222 COVID-19 vaccine. Measured with immunoSEQ multiplex PCR; TCRdb has only the in-frame clones, and not every one. The sample includes roughly 200,000 clones, around nine tenths of them seen just once. The sequences come from peripheral blood, collected 28 days after the second dose of the MenACWY control vaccine. These receptors were obtained from an adult who received the MenACWY meningococcal vaccine as a control. Both conserved end residues are part of each CDR3. A D gene is named only where the DNA matches it firmly. The size field is filled for only some rows; it gives once, few, many or a size class.

d_call j_call clone_size v_call cdr3_aa cdr3_nt
NA TRBJ1-5 few TRBV15 CATSRVGQPQHF TGTGCCACCAGCAGAGTCGGTCAGCCCCAGCATTTT
NA TRBJ1-6 NA TRBV11-2 CASTGGWGKSPLHF TGTGCCAGCACCGGGGGCTGGGGGAAATCACCCCTCCACTTT
NA TRBJ2-1 NA TRBV2 CASRDWYSYNEQFF TGTGCCAGCAGAGACTGGTACTCCTACAATGAGCAGTTCTTC
TRBD2 TRBJ2-1 NA TRBV10-3 CAIGTSGKDEQFF TGTGCCATAGGGACTAGCGGGAAGGATGAGCAGTTCTTC
TRBD1 TRBJ2-1 NA TRBV5-1 CASSWAGGSYNEQFF TGCGCCAGCAGCTGGGCAGGGGGCTCCTACAATGAGCAGTTCTTC
NA TRBJ2-1 NA TRBV7-3 CASSLGGRLNEQFF TGTGCCAGCAGCTTAGGAGGGCGCCTAAATGAGCAGTTCTTC
NA TRBJ1-5 NA TRBV18 CASSPDVSQPQHF TGTGCCAGCTCACCAGATGTATCTCAGCCCCAGCATTTT
NA TRBJ1-3 NA TRBV10-3 CAISESTGNTIYF TGTGCCATCAGTGAGTCTACTGGAAACACCATATATTTT
TRBD1 TRBJ1-2 NA TRBV28 CASSVTGVDYGYTF TGTGCCAGCAGTGTGACAGGGGTTGATTATGGCTACACCTTC
NA TRBJ1-2 NA TRBV7-2 CASSSDSNNYGYTF TGTGCCAGCAGCTCGGACAGCAATAACTATGGCTACACCTTC
NA TRBJ2-2 NA TRBV19 CASGTGELFF TGTGCCAGCGGAACCGGGGAGCTGTTTTTT
NA TRBJ1-2 NA TRBV7-2 CASSPGGLGRDYGYTF TGTGCCAGCAGCCCGGGGGGGCTGGGGCGGGACTATGGCTACACCTTC
NA TRBJ1-3 NA TRBV3-1/TRBV3-2 CASSQGRQIGNTIYF TGTGCCAGCAGCCAAGGGCGCCAGATTGGAAACACCATATATTTT
NA TRBJ1-1 NA TRBV11-1 CASSPTGADEAFF TGTGCCAGCAGCCCCACGGGGGCGGATGAAGCTTTCTTT
NA TRBJ2-3 NA TRBV30 CAWSVGGGTDTQYF TGTGCCTGGAGTGTAGGCGGTGGCACAGATACGCAGTATTTT
TRBD1 TRBJ1-5 NA TRBV19 CASSMETGEARNQPQHF TGTGCCAGTAGTATGGAAACAGGGGAAGCGAGAAATCAGCCCCAGCATTTT
TRBD1 TRBJ1-2 NA TRBV6-6 CASAPRDSFIFYGYTF TGTGCCAGCGCGCCCCGGGACAGCTTTATATTCTATGGCTACACCTTC
NA TRBJ1-2 NA TRBV15 CATSRADTGAYGYTF TGTGCCACCAGCAGAGCGGACACTGGGGCCTATGGCTACACCTTC
NA TRBJ1-5 few TRBV19 CASATWGSNQPQHF TGTGCCAGTGCCACTTGGGGTAGCAATCAGCCCCAGCATTTT
NA TRBJ2-2 once TRBV29-1 CSVDRASTGELFF TGCAGCGTTGACCGGGCAAGCACCGGGGAGCTGTTTTTT
NA TRBJ2-2 NA TRBV5-1 CASSIEGTGELFF TGCGCCAGCAGCATCGAGGGCACCGGGGAGCTGTTTTTT
NA TRBJ1-5 NA TRBV15 CATSREILGRRPGSNQPQHF TGTGCCACCAGCAGAGAAATTTTAGGGCGGCGTCCGGGTAGCAATCAGCCCCAGCATTTT
NA TRBJ2-1 NA TRBV5-1 CASSSPGLNEQFF TGCGCCAGCAGCTCCCCGGGACTCAATGAGCAGTTCTTC
TRBD2 TRBJ2-5 NA TRBV7-2 CASSGAGVQETQYF TGTGCCAGCAGCGGAGCGGGAGTGCAGGAGACCCAGTACTTC
TRBD1 TRBJ2-2 NA TRBV6-4 CASSDYGRGQRGELFF TGTGCCAGCAGTGACTACGGAAGGGGGCAACGCGGGGAGCTGTTTTTT
NA TRBJ1-5 NA TRBV2 CASRERGIGSNQPQHF TGTGCCAGCAGGGAAAGGGGAATCGGAAGCAATCAGCCCCAGCATTTT
NA TRBJ1-1 NA TRBV7-2 CASSLGTAPMNTEAFF TGTGCCAGCAGCTTGGGGACTGCCCCTATGAACACTGAAGCTTTCTTT
NA TRBJ2-3 NA TRBV5-1 CASSLQARGGGTDTQYF TGCGCCAGCAGCTTGCAAGCCAGGGGAGGGGGAACAGATACGCAGTATTTT
TRBD1 TRBJ1-1 NA TRBV6-2/TRBV6-3 CASSQASQGRYTEAFF TGTGCCAGCAGTCAAGCGTCACAGGGGAGGTACACTGAAGCTTTCTTT
NA TRBJ2-3 NA TRBV4-2 CASSQERGSTDTQYF TGTGCCAGCAGCCAAGAGCGGGGTAGCACAGATACGCAGTATTTT
TRBD1 TRBJ1-6 once TRBV19 CASSLAGQGIPLHF TGTGCCAGTAGTTTAGCGGGACAGGGGATACCCCTCCACTTT
TRBD2 TRBJ2-2 NA TRBV28 CASSPGGVAGLTGELFF TGTGCCAGCAGTCCCGGGGGGGTAGCGGGACTCACCGGGGAGCTGTTTTTT
TRBD1 TRBJ1-3 NA TRBV19 CASSIRRQGYSSGNTIYF TGTGCCAGTAGTATAAGGCGACAGGGCTATAGCTCTGGAAACACCATATATTTT
NA TRBJ1-4 NA TRBV28 CASTAMGANEKLFF TGTGCCAGCACCGCGATGGGGGCTAATGAAAAACTGTTTTTT
NA TRBJ2-7 few TRBV12-2 CASRLAQGDNVSYEQYF TGTGCAAGTCGCTTAGCGCAAGGCGACAATGTTTCCTACGAGCAGTACTTC
NA TRBJ1-4 NA TRBV27 CASSTSGRFF TGTGCCAGCAGCACCTCGGGTCGCTTTTTT
NA TRBJ2-1 NA TRBV24-1 CATSDKVYNEQFF TGTGCCACCAGTGACAAAGTTTACAATGAGCAGTTCTTC
NA TRBJ2-7 NA TRBV6-5 CASKRTPGYYEQYF TGTGCCAGCAAAAGGACGCCGGGTTATTACGAGCAGTACTTC
NA TRBJ2-2 NA TRBV14 CASSLGGSAGELFF TGTGCCAGCAGTCTTGGGGGGTCGGCCGGGGAGCTGTTTTTT
NA TRBJ1-3 NA TRBV30 CAWSVSVGNTIYF TGTGCCTGGAGTGTTTCAGTTGGAAACACCATATATTTT
NA TRBJ2-5 NA TRBV5-1 CASSFTGNKIIQETQYF TGCGCCAGCAGCTTCACCGGGAATAAGATTATCCAAGAGACCCAGTACTTC
NA TRBJ2-1 NA TRBV7-2 CASSLAVGNEQFF TGTGCCAGCAGCTTAGCGGTCGGTAATGAGCAGTTCTTC
NA TRBJ2-1 NA TRBV10-3 CAISDIKYNEQFF TGTGCCATCAGTGATATCAAATACAATGAGCAGTTCTTC
TRBD1 TRBJ1-5 NA TRBV6-5 CASKDRGYNQPQHF TGTGCCAGCAAAGACAGGGGCTACAATCAGCCCCAGCATTTT
NA TRBJ1-5 NA TRBV19 CASSISQARIRPQHF TGTGCCAGTAGTATATCCCAGGCCCGGATTCGGCCCCAGCATTTT